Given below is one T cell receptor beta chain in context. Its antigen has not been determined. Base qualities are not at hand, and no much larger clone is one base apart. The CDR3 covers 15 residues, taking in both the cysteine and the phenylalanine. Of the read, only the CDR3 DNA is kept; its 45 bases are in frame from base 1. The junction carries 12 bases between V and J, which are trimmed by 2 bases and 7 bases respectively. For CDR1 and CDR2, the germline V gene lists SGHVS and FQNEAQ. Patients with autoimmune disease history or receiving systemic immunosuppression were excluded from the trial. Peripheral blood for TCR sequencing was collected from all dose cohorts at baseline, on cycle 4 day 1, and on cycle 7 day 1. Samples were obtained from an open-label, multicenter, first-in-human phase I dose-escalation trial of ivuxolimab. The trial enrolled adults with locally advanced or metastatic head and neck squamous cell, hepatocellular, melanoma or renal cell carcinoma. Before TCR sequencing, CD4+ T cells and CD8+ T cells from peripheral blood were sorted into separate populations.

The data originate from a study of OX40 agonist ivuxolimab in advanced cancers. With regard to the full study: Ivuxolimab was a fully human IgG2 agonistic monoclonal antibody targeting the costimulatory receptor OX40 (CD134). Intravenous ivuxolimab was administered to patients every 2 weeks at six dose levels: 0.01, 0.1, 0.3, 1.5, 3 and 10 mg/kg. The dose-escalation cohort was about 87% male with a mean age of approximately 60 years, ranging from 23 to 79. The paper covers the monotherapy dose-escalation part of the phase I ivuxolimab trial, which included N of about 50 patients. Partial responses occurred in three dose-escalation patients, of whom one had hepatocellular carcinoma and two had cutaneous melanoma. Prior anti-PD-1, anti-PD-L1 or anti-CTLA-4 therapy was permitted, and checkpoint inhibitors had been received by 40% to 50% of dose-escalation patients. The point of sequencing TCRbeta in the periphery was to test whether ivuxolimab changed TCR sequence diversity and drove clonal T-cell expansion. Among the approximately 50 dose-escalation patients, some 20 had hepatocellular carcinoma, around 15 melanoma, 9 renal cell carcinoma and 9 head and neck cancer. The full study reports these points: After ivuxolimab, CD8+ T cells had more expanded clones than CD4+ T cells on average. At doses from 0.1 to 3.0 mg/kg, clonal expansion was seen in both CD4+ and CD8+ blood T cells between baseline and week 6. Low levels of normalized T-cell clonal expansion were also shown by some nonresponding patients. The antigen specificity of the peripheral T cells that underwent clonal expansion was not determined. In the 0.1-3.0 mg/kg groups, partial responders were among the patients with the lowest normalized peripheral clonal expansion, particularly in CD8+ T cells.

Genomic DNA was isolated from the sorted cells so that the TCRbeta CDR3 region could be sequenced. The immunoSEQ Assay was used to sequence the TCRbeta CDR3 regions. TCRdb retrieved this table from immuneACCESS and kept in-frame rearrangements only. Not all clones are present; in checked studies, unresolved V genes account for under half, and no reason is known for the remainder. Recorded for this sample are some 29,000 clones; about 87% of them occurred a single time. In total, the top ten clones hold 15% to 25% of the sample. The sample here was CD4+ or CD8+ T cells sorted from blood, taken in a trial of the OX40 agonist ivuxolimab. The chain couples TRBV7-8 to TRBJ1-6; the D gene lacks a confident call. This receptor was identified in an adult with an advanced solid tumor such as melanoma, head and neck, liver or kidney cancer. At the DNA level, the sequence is TGTGCCAGCAGCTTAAGGTCAGCTATCAATTCACCCCTCCACTTT. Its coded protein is CASSLRSAINSPLHF.